A single TCR beta chain is shown here with its context. Repertoires were generated with immunoSEQ multiplex PCR, while TCRdb's copy carries only in-frame clones and drops some. The sample contains 800,000 to 950,000 clones, about 97% of which appear only once. This specimen comes from a study of shared clonotypes between healthy human individuals. The CDR3 runs 14 residues. The germline V gene encodes CDR1 MNHNS and CDR2 SASEGT. The ends were cut back, 5 bases at V and 5 bases at J, with 13 bases in the middle. Terminally differentiated effector memory CD45RA+ cells were excluded from the naive CD8 cells, which were CD45RO-negative and positively selected for CCR7.

The chain carries TRBV6-1 and TRBJ1-5; a possible D gene is TRBD1 (5 bases). Sample: naive CD8+ T cells sorted from blood. This receptor was obtained from a man under 40 in good health. The CDR3 DNA is TGTGCCAGCAGTCGACTCGGGGCCTATCAGCCCCAGCATTTT. Protein product: CASSRLGAYQPQHF.